The clone carrying this T cell receptor beta chain was observed a handful of times. Sequencing was performed with immunoSEQ multiplex PCR; in TCRdb, only in-frame clones are kept and a portion is missing. Here the sample spans about 200,000 clones, roughly 86% being singletons. The CDR3 consists of 16 residues. V dropped 3 bases and J dropped 6; count of bases not matched to a gene: 9. Germline CDR1 and CDR2: KGHSH and LQKENI. The sample comes from a study of blood T cell repertoires in COVID-19. Background on the study: From the United States, Italy and Spain came samples of acute and convalescent COVID-19.

Individuals aged roughly 18 to 95 years were recruited from approximately 22 US areas. The sequence came from a man aged 35-49 years with acute COVID-19. The chain carries TRBV18 and TRBJ2-1, with 9 bases lining up with TRBD2. Sequenced: PBMCs or T cells enriched from blood (not recorded which). CDR3: CASSPTGAGGFNEQFF. CDR3 coding DNA: TGTGCCAGCTCACCCACTGGAGCGGGAGGTTTCAATGAGCAGTTCTTC.